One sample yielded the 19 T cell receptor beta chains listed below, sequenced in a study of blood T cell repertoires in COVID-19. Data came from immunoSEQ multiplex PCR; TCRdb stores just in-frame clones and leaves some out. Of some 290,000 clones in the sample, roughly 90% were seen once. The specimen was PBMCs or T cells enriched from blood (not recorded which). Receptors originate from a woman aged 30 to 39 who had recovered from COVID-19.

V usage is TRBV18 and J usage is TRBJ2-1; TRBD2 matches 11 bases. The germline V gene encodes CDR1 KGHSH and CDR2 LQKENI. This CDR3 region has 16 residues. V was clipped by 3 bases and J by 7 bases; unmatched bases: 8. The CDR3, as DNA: TGTGCCAGCTCACCGAGTGTAGCGGGAGGGCATAATGAGCAGTTCTTC. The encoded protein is CASSPSVAGGHNEQFF.

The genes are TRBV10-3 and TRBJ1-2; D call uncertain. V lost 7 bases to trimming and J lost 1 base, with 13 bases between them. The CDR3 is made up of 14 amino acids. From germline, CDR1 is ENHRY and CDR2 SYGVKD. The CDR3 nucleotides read TGTGCCATCACCGATAGAACGAATAACTATGGCTACACCTTC. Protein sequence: CAITDRTNNYGYTF.

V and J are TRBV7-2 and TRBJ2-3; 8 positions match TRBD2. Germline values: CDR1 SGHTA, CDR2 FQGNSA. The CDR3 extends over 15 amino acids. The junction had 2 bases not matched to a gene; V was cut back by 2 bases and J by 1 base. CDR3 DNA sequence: TGTGCCAGCAGCTTATGGCGGGAGGGCACAGATACGCAGTATTTT. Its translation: CASSLWREGTDTQYF.

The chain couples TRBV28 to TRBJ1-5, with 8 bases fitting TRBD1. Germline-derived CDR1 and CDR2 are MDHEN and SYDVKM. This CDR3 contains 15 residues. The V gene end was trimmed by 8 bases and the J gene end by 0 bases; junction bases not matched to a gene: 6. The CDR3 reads CASGWTGNSNQPQHF. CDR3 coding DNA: TGTGCCAGCGGTTGGACAGGGAATAGCAATCAGCCCCAGCATTTT.

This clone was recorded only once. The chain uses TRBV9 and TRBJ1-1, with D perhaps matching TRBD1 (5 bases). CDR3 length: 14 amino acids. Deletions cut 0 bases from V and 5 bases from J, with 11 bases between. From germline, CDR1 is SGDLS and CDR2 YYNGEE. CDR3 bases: TGTGCCAGCAGCGTAGGAGGAAGGGGAACTGAAGCTTTCTTT. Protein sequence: CASSVGGRGTEAFF.

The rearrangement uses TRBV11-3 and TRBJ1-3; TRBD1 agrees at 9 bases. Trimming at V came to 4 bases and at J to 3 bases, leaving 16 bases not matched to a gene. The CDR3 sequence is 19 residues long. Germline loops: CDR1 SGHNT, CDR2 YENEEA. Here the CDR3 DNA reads TGTGCCAGCAGCTCCGGGACAGGGCCTCCTCCGAGGTATGGAAACACCATATATTTT. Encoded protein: CASSSGTGPPPRYGNTIYF.

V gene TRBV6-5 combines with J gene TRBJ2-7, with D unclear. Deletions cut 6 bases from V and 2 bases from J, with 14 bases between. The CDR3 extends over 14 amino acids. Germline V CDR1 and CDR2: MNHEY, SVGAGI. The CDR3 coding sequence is TGTGCCAGCAGCCTCGATGCTCCGGCCTACGAGCAGTACTTC. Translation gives CASSLDAPAYEQYF.

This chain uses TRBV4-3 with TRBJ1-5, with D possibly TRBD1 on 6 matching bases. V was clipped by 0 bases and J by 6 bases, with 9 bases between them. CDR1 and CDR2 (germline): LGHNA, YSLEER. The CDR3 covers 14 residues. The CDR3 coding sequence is TGCGCCAGCAGCCAAGATGGGGGCGCTCAGCCCCAGCATTTT. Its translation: CASSQDGGAQPQHF.

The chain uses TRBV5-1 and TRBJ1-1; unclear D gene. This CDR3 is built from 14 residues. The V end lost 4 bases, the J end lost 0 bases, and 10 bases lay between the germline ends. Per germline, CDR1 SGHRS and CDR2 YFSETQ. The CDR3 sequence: CASSVTGLNTEAFF. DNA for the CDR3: TGCGCCAGCAGCGTGACTGGGTTGAACACTGAAGCTTTCTTT.

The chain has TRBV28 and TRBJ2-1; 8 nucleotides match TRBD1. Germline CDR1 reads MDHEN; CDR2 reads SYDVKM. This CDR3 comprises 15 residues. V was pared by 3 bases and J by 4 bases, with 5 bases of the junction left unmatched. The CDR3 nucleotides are TGTGCCAGCAGTTTGTCGACAGGGGAATACAATGAGCAGTTCTTC. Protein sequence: CASSLSTGEYNEQFF.

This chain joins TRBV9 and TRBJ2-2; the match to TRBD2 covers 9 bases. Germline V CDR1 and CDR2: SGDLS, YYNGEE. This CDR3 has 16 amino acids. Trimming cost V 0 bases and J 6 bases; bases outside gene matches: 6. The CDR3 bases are TGTGCCAGCAGCGTAGATGCTAGCGGGACTCCCGGGGAGCTGTTTTTT. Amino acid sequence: CASSVDASGTPGELFF.

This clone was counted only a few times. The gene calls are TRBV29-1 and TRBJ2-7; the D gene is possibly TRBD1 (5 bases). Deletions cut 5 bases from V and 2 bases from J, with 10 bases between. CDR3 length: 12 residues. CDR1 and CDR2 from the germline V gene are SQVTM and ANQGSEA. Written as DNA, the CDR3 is TGCAGCGTTCGACAGAATACCTACGAGCAGTACTTC. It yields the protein CSVRQNTYEQYF.

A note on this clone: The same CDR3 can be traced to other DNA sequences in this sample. In DNA form, the CDR3 reads TGTGCCAGCAGCCAAGATAGGGGAGATACGCAGTATTTT. Encoded protein: CASSQDRGDTQYF. The chain is built from TRBV4-2 and TRBJ2-3; perhaps TRBD1 as D (5 bases). V was cut by 0 bases and J by 5 bases, with 6 bases left in between. The CDR3 has 13 residues. Germline V gives CDR1 LGHNA, CDR2 YNFKEQ.

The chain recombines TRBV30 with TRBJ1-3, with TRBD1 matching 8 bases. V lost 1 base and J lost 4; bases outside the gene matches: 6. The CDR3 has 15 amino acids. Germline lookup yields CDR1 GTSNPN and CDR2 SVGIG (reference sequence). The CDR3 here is CAWSARGPSGNTIYF. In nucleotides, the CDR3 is TGTGCCTGGAGTGCCAGGGGGCCATCAGGAAACACCATATATTTT.

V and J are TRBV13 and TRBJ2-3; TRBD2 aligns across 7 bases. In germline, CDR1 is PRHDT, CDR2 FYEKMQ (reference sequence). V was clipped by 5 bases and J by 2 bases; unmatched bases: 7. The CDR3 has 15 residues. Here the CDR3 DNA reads TGTGCCAGCAGCAAACGGGAGGCCTTCACAGATACGCAGTATTTT. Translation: CASSKREAFTDTQYF. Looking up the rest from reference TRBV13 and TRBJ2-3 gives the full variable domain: AAGVIQSPRHLIKEKRETATLKCYPIPRHDTVYWYQQGPGQDPQFLISFYEKMQSDKGSIPDRFSAQQFSDYHSELNMSSLELGDSALYFCASSKREAFTDTQYFGPGTRLTVL.

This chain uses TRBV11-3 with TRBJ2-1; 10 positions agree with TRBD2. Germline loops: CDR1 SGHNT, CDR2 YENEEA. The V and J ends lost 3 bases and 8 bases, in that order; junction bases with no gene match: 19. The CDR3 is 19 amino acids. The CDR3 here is CASSFKVAGGPNSNDEQFF. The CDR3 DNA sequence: TGTGCCAGCAGCTTTAAGGTAGCGGGAGGACCGAACAGCAACGATGAGCAGTTCTTC.

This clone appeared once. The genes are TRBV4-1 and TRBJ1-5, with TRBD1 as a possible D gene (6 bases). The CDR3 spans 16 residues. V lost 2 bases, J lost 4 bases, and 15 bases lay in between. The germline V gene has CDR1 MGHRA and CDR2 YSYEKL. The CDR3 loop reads CASSQQSGQTNQPQHF. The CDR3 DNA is TGCGCCAGCAGCCAACAAAGCGGACAGACTAATCAGCCCCAGCATTTT.

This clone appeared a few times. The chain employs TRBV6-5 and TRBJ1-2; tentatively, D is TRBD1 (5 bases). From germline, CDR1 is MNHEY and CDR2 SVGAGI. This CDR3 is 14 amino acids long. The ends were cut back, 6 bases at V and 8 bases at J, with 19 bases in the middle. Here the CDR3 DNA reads TGTGCCAGCAGCCGTTCTCAGGGATTCGGAGGCTACACCTTC. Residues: CASSRSQGFGGYTF.

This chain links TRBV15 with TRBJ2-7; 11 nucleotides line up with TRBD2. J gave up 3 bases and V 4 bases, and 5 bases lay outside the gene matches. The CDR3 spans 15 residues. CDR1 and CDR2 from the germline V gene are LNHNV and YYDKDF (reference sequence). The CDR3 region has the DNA TGTGCCACCAGCACCGGGACTAGCGGAATCTACGAGCAGTACTTC. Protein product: CATSTGTSGIYEQYF. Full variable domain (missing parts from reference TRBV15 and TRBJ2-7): DAMVIQNPRYQVTQFGKPVTLSCSQTLNHNVMYWYQQKSSQAPKLLFHYYDKDFNNEADTPDNFQSRRPNTSFCFLDIRSPGLGDTAMYLCATSTGTSGIYEQYFGPGTRLTVT.